This TCR beta chain is from a study of control samples from healthy donors and cancer patients. CDR3 length: 17 residues. CDR1 is SEHNR and CDR2 is FQNEAQ in the germline V gene (reference sequence). With V trimmed by 8 bases and J by 2 bases, 9 bases remained unmatched. Here immunoSEQ multiplex PCR was the method, and the copy in TCRdb shows in-frame clones only, minus some. Of fewer than 200,000 clones listed, about 90% are singletons. This clone was counted a few times. The specimen was blood. The V call is TRBV7-9, the J call TRBJ2-2, with 12 bases that match TRBD2. The clonotype comes from a woman aged 50 to 60 in good health. CDR3 loop: CASARLGLAGNTGELFF. CDR3 DNA sequence: TGTGCCAGCGCCAGACTTGGACTAGCGGGAAACACCGGGGAGCTGTTTTTT.